These 30 T cell receptor beta chains were all obtained from the same sample, sequenced in a study of blood T cell repertoires in COVID-19. Assay used: immunoSEQ multiplex PCR; TCRdb lists only in-frame clones, some missing. The repertoire holds a few hundred thousand clones, with around 89% as singletons. Sequencing used PBMCs or T cells enriched from blood (not recorded which). All receptors come from a middle-aged woman with acute COVID-19.

In its sample, this clone was seen a few times. The chain uses TRBV27 and TRBJ1-1, with D hard to call. This CDR3 spans 14 amino acids. Looked up from germline, CDR1 is MNHEY and CDR2 is SMNVEV (reference sequence). V shed 7 bases and J shed 0 bases, with 12 bases lying between them. This CDR3 is CASKTAAVNTEAFF. CDR3 nucleotide sequence: TGTGCCAGCAAAACGGCGGCAGTGAACACTGAAGCTTTCTTT.

The rearrangement links TRBV27 to TRBJ2-2, with TRBD2 identical over 8 bases. V lost 4 bases, J lost 9 bases, and 10 bases stayed unmatched. Germline CDR1 MNHEY, CDR2 SMNVEV (reference sequence). The CDR3 is made up of 15 amino acids. CDR3 loop: CASSSPGGPVRELFF. CDR3 nucleotides: TGTGCCAGCAGTTCCCCGGGAGGGCCTGTAAGGGAGCTGTTTTTT.

V and J are TRBV18 and TRBJ2-6; TRBD1 matches 7 bases. The V and J ends lost 3 bases and 0 bases, in that order; junction bases with no gene match: 8. This CDR3 contains 18 residues. Germline loops: CDR1 KGHSH, CDR2 LQKENI. As DNA, the CDR3 is TGTGCCAGCTCACCGGGACAGAAGACTCCCTCTGGGGCCAACGTCCTGACTTTC. The encoded protein is CASSPGQKTPSGANVLTF.

The V gene is TRBV15, the J gene TRBJ2-7, with a weak D call TRBD2 (6 bases). Germline CDR1 and CDR2: LNHNV and YYDKDF (reference sequence). CDR3 size: 14 residues. Trimming left V 5 bases short and J 5 bases short, with 16 bases between. The CDR3 here is CATSPRDSSNEQYV. CDR3 coding DNA: TGTGCCACCAGCCCCCGGGACTCAAGTAACGAGCAGTACGTC.

This chain uses TRBV28 with TRBJ2-5, with 8 bases matching TRBD1. V shed 3 bases, J shed 4 bases, and the junction held 10 bases outside the gene matches. The CDR3 covers 16 residues. Germline CDR1 MDHEN, CDR2 SYDVKM. The CDR3 loop is CASSFPNRGSSETQYF. In DNA form, the CDR3 reads TGTGCCAGCAGTTTTCCTAACAGGGGGAGCTCAGAGACCCAGTACTTC.

V usage is TRBV27 and J usage is TRBJ2-1; D gene ambiguous. This CDR3 is 12 amino acids long. V dropped 4 bases and J dropped 15 bases, with 16 bases sitting between them. Germline assignment: CDR1 MNHEY and CDR2 SMNVEV (reference sequence). The CDR3, as DNA: TGTGCCAGCAGTTCCCCCTCCGGCGGTCCGTTCTTC. The encoded protein is CASSSPSGGPFF.

Turning to this clone: The CDR3 does not end in the conserved phenylalanine or tryptophan, so this is likely a read error. The DNA is omitted, as the CDR3 cannot be located on it reliably, and the CDR3 follows TCRdb's listing. The rearrangement links TRBV12-3 or TRBV12-4 to TRBJ1-2; the D call of TRBD1 is as the table states it, not checked on the DNA. The CDR3 sequence runs 12 residues, both termini included. Here the CDR3 reads CASSFMPGQLTI.

This rearrangement joins TRBV6-5 to TRBJ2-5; D is ambiguous. The CDR3 extends over 12 amino acids. Germline V gene lookup returns CDR1 MNHEY and CDR2 SVGAGI. V was cut by 8 bases and J by 3 bases, with 10 bases left in between. CDR3 sequence reads: CASDLAEETQYF. In DNA, the CDR3 is TGTGCCAGCGATCTGGCAGAAGAGACCCAGTACTTC.

The chain carries TRBV18 and TRBJ1-5; D ambiguous. There are 15 residues in the CDR3. Germline V gene sequence: CDR1 KGHSH, CDR2 LQKENI. The ends were cut back, 2 bases at V and 2 bases at J, with 10 bases in the middle. CDR3 DNA sequence: TGTGCCAGCTCACCAGTCACGGTTGGCAATCAGCCCCAGCATTTT. Its translation: CASSPVTVGNQPQHF.

This clone occurred a few times. The chain joins TRBV4-2 to TRBJ1-2; 7 positions agree with TRBD1. The CDR3 is 15 residues long. CDR1 and CDR2 (germline): LGHNA, YNFKEQ. J was trimmed by 0 bases and V by 4 bases; bases with no gene match: 5. CDR3 DNA: TGTGCCAGCAGCCGCTCCCAGGGGGCTAACTATGGCTACACCTTC. Protein product: CASSRSQGANYGYTF.

The J gene is TRBJ2-1, the V gene TRBV24-1; TRBD1 matches 9 bases. V trimming: 7 bases; J trimming: 6 bases; junction bases outside the gene matches: 6. This CDR3 contains 14 residues. Germline V lookup: CDR1 KGHDR, CDR2 SFDVKD. The DNA for the CDR3 is TGTGCCACCAGGAGGGACAGGGAGTTCAATGAGCAGTTCTTC. Its translation is CATRRDREFNEQFF.

CDR3 bases: TGCGCCAGCAGCCAAGTGTGGACAGGACAGGGTTATTCGGGAAATGAAAAACTGTTTTTT. This sequence encodes CASSQVWTGQGYSGNEKLFF. This chain links TRBV4-1 with TRBJ1-4, with 8 bases identical to TRBD1. The trim removed 1 base at V and 5 bases at J, leaving 18 bases unmatched. The CDR3 has 20 amino acids. CDR1 and CDR2 from the germline V gene are MGHRA and YSYEKL.

The chain is built from TRBV5-4 and TRBJ1-6, with D possibly TRBD1 on 5 matching bases. Germline V lookup: CDR1 SGHNT, CDR2 YYREEE (reference sequence). The CDR3 extends over 15 amino acids. The V end was cut by 4 bases, the J end by 0 bases, with 8 bases between. CDR3 protein: CASSGTDSYNSPLHF. The DNA for the CDR3 is TGTGCCAGCAGCGGGACTGACTCCTATAATTCACCCCTCCACTTT.

A few counts support this clone. V and J are TRBV28 and TRBJ1-6; maybe TRBD1 (5 bases). The V end lost 2 bases, the J end lost 7 bases, and 12 bases lay between the germline ends. This CDR3 spans 15 amino acids. CDR1 and CDR2 (germline): MDHEN, SYDVKM. The CDR3 region has the DNA TGTGCCAGCAGTTTACGCCGACAGATAAATTCACCCCTCCACTTT. As protein: CASSLRRQINSPLHF.

The chain recombines TRBV5-1 with TRBJ2-1; 13 bases line up with TRBD2. Germline loops: CDR1 SGHRS, CDR2 YFSETQ. The ends lost 3 bases at V and 9 bases at J; junction bases unmatched: 3. There are 14 residues in the CDR3. Written as DNA, the CDR3 is TGCGCCAGCAGCTGGGGGACTAGCGGGATTGAGCAGTTCTTC. It encodes CASSWGTSGIEQFF. Combining the CDR3 with reference TRBV5-1 and TRBJ2-1 gives the whole variable domain KAGVTQTPRYLIKTRGQQVTLSCSPISGHRSVSWYQQTPGQGLQFLFEYFSETQRNKGNFPGRFSGRQFSNSRSEMNVSTLELGDSALYLCASSWGTSGIEQFFGPGTRLTVL.

The chain uses TRBV5-6 and TRBJ1-1, with 12 bases matching TRBD1. V dropped 4 bases and J dropped 4; count of bases not matched to a gene: 8. Per germline, CDR1 SGHDT and CDR2 YYEEEE. This CDR3 has 16 amino acids. The CDR3 DNA reads TGTGCCAGCAGCCCAGGGACAGGGGGCGGGTTCACTGAAGCTTTCTTT. Its protein product is CASSPGTGGGFTEAFF.

The rearrangement uses TRBV19 and TRBJ2-7; D gene unclear. This CDR3 contains 13 residues. Per the germline V gene, CDR1 is LNHDA and CDR2 is SQIVND (reference sequence). V was cut by 4 bases and J by 0 bases, with 7 bases left in between. The CDR3 DNA follows: TGTGCCAGTAGTAGCGGTAGCTCCTACGAGCAGTACTTC. Translation gives CASSSGSSYEQYF.

The V call is TRBV7-2, the J call TRBJ2-7; 9 nucleotides match TRBD1. V gave up 0 bases and J gave up 3 bases; unmatched junction bases: 3. Germline CDR1 and CDR2: SGHTA and FQGNSA. The CDR3 is 15 amino acids. The CDR3 DNA reads as TGTGCCAGCAGCTTAGCAGGGACAGGGAACTACGAGCAGTACGTC. It specifies CASSLAGTGNYEQYV.

This clone was seen a few times. The chain uses TRBV7-2 and TRBJ1-3, with unresolved D. Trimming removed 3 bases from V and 0 bases from J, with 6 bases in between. CDR1 is SGHTA and CDR2 is FQGNSA in the germline V gene. This CDR3 has 14 residues. This CDR3 reads CASSFGISGNTIYF. Written as DNA, the CDR3 is TGTGCCAGCAGCTTCGGGATCTCTGGAAACACCATATATTTT.

This sequence joins TRBV4-3 and TRBJ2-3; D is possibly TRBD2 (7 bases). V was pared by 4 bases and J by 1 base, with 33 bases between. The CDR3 runs to 22 residues. Germline V lookup: CDR1 LGHNA, CDR2 YSLEER. CDR3 amino acids: CASSPGASARFSTSVGTDTQYF. DNA for the CDR3: TGCGCCAGCAGCCCAGGGGCGTCGGCACGGTTTTCAACTAGCGTAGGCACAGATACGCAGTATTTT.

The chain combines TRBV6-4 with TRBJ2-3, with a weak D call TRBD1 (8 bases). This CDR3 is built from 15 residues. Germline CDR1 is MRHNA and CDR2 is SNTAGT. V lost 6 bases, J lost 4 bases, and 17 bases lay in between. CDR3 in DNA: TGTGCCAGCAGCCCACAGGGGGGGGTCCCAGATACGCAGTATTTT. It is translated as CASSPQGGVPDTQYF.

This clone appeared a few times. This chain uses TRBV5-6 with TRBJ1-1; unclear D gene. This CDR3 comprises 14 residues. Trimming took 1 base from V and 3 from J, leaving 10 bases between them. Germline V gene data show CDR1 as SGHDT and CDR2 as YYEEEE. CDR3 nucleotide sequence: TGTGCCAGCAGCTTGTGGTGGAGCCACACTGAAGCTTTCTTT. Translated: CASSLWWSHTEAFF.

The table lists this clone with a count of one. The chain joins TRBV9 to TRBJ1-1; D gene ambiguous. Germline CDR1 reads SGDLS; CDR2 reads YYNGEE. The CDR3 covers 14 residues. V lost 0 bases and J lost 1, with 7 bases in between. Written as DNA, the CDR3 is TGTGCCAGCAGCGTAGGACCGGGGAACACTGAAGCTTTCTTT. This encodes CASSVGPGNTEAFF.

CDR3 sequence reads: CASSGGQRSNQPQHF. CDR3 in DNA: TGTGCCAGCAGTGGGGGACAGCGTAGCAATCAGCCCCAGCATTTT. V is TRBV28 and J is TRBJ1-5, with TRBD1 matching over 7 bases. The J segment lost 0 bases and the V segment lost 5 bases, leaving 4 bases of the junction unmatched. The CDR3 totals 15 residues. Germline V gene data show CDR1 as MDHEN and CDR2 as SYDVKM.

The rearrangement uses TRBV5-1 and TRBJ2-1; D remains unclear. This CDR3 region has 14 residues. Between the trimmed V and J ends, which lost 2 bases and 8 bases, there was a span of 14 bases. Per germline, CDR1 SGHRS and CDR2 YFSETQ. Written as DNA, the CDR3 is TGCGCCAGCAGCTTTGTGGTTGGTCGGGATGAGCAGTTCTTC. It translates to CASSFVVGRDEQFF.

The J gene is TRBJ1-1, the V gene TRBV28; D is uncertain. Trimming stripped 4 bases from V and 7 bases from J, with 19 bases between. The CDR3 sequence is 15 residues long. Germline-derived CDR1 and CDR2 are MDHEN and SYDVKM. The CDR3 region has the DNA TGTGCCAGCAGTTCTCCCGGACTGCCATGGGATGAAGCTTTCTTT. It is translated as CASSSPGLPWDEAFF.

The V and J genes are TRBV3-1 (or the pseudogene TRBV3-2) and TRBJ1-2; no definite D call. Germline assignment: CDR1 LGHDT and CDR2 YNNKEL (reference sequence). V was clipped by 0 bases and J by 1 base, with 9 bases between them. The CDR3 covers 15 residues. This CDR3 reads CASSQDRIYNYGYTF. CDR3 nucleotides: TGTGCCAGCAGCCAAGACAGGATTTATAACTATGGCTACACCTTC.

The J gene is TRBJ1-2, the V gene TRBV12-3 or TRBV12-4; 7 bases are a match to TRBD1. The CDR3 consists of 13 residues. Trimming at V came to 5 bases and at J to 4 bases, leaving 4 bases not matched to a gene. DNA for the CDR3: TGTGCCAGCAGTGAGGGGGCTCGCTATGGCTACACCTTC. This translates into CASSEGARYGYTF.

This chain connects TRBV19 to TRBJ1-1, with D tentatively TRBD1 (5 bases). CDR1 LNHDA and CDR2 SQIVND come from the germline V gene (reference sequence). The CDR3 has 11 amino acids. Deletions cut 4 bases from V and 9 bases from J, with 9 bases between. Here the CDR3 DNA reads TGTGCCAGTAGTACCTGGACAAAAGCTTTCTTT. This translates into CASSTWTKAFF.

The genes are TRBV11-2 and TRBJ2-1, with 13 bases lining up with TRBD2. The germline CDR1 and CDR2 sequences are SGHAT and FQNNGV. V was pared by 1 base and J by 5 bases, with 8 bases of the junction left unmatched. This CDR3 has 18 amino acids. CDR3 sequence (DNA): TGTGCCAGCAGCTTAGCTTGGACTAGCGGGAGATTAAACAATGAGCAGTTCTTC. Amino acid sequence: CASSLAWTSGRLNNEQFF.